Shown below are 30 T cell receptor beta chains from a single sample sequenced in a study of cytomegalovirus exposure and HLA in healthy donors. PCR employed 60 Vbeta and 13 Jbeta primers. Generated by immunoSEQ multiplex PCR, the TCRdb table keeps only in-frame clones and is missing some. The sample holds about 210,000 clones, 65% to 90% seen once. Material for sequencing was PBMCs. The receptors were gathered from a woman in her twenties or thirties in good health and CMV-seronegative.

As regards this clone: Sequence at one end of the junction differs from germline and may be a read error. This rearrangement joins TRBV6-5 to TRBJ2-4; TRBD2 is a possible D gene (5 bases). The CDR3 extends over 12 amino acids. The germline V gene has CDR1 MNHEY and CDR2 SVGAGI. The CDR3 protein is CASSYPARELDF. The CDR3 nucleotides read TGTGCCAGCAGTTACCCCGCAAGGGAGTTGGACTTC.

The chain couples TRBV7-2 to TRBJ1-3; no clear D. This CDR3 has 14 residues. V was pared by 3 bases and J by 2 bases, with 8 bases between. The germline CDR1 and CDR2 sequences are SGHTA and FQGNSA. CDR3 coding DNA: TGTGCCAGCAGCTTTCAGGCGCCTGGAAACACCATATATTTT. It specifies CASSFQAPGNTIYF. Using reference TRBV7-2 and TRBJ1-3 for the parts outside the CDR3, the full variable domain is GAGVSQSPSNKVTEKGKDVELRCDPISGHTALYWYRQSLGQGLEFLIYFQGNSAPDKSGLPSDRFSAERTGGSVSTLTIQRTQQEDSAVYLCASSFQAPGNTIYFGEGSWLTVV.

This clone was counted once. The V and J genes are TRBV11-2 and TRBJ1-1; TRBD1 matches at 12 bases. CDR3 length equals 16 residues. The ends lost 7 bases at V and 4 bases at J; junction bases unmatched: 10. Germline-derived CDR1 and CDR2 are SGHAT and FQNNGV. CDR3 residues: CASTKLGTGGFTEAFF. In DNA form, the CDR3 reads TGTGCCAGCACCAAATTGGGGACAGGGGGCTTCACTGAAGCTTTCTTT.

This clone was found a few times. The chain employs TRBV25-1 and TRBJ2-3; 9 positions agree with TRBD1. In germline, CDR1 is MGHDK, CDR2 SYGVNS. CDR3 length: 14 amino acids. Germline trimming cut 10 bases from V and 3 bases from J; bases unmatched to any gene: 8. The DNA of the CDR3 is TGTGCCACTGCTCAGACAGGGGGGACAGATACGCAGTATTTT. It translates to CATAQTGGTDTQYF. Full variable domain (missing parts from reference TRBV25-1 and TRBJ2-3): EADIYQTPRYLVIGTGKKITLECSQTMGHDKMYWYQQDPGMELHLIHYSYGVNSTEKGDLSSESTVSRIRTEHFPLTLESARPSHTSQYLCATAQTGGTDTQYFGPGTRLTVL.

The V call is TRBV5-1, the J call TRBJ1-3, with D possibly being TRBD1 (6 bases). V was shortened by 2 bases and J by 0 bases, with 12 bases between the two germline ends. The V gene's germline CDR1 is SGHRS and CDR2 YFSETQ. This CDR3 is 16 amino acids long. The CDR3: CASSFGTGTSGNTIYF. In DNA, the CDR3 is TGCGCCAGCAGCTTTGGAACAGGGACCTCTGGAAACACCATATATTTT.

The chain is built from TRBV7-3 and TRBJ2-2, with D maybe TRBD2 (5 bases). The germline V and J ends were trimmed by 5 bases and 5 bases, with 9 bases remaining between them. The CDR3 runs 13 residues. In germline, CDR1 is SGHTA, CDR2 FQGTGA. CDR3 loop: CASSIEGTGELFF. The CDR3 bases are TGTGCCAGCAGCATAGAGGGTACCGGGGAGCTGTTTTTT.

The chain couples TRBV28 to TRBJ2-7; 7 nucleotides agree with TRBD2. The ends lost 6 bases at V and 5 bases at J; junction bases unmatched: 13. The CDR3 runs to 15 residues. The germline V gene encodes CDR1 MDHEN and CDR2 SYDVKM. The DNA of the CDR3 is TGTGCCAGCAGACGACCGGGGGGTGGGAAGCACGAGCAGTACTTC. As protein: CASRRPGGGKHEQYF.

The V call is TRBV28, the J call TRBJ1-4; D perhaps matches TRBD1 (5 bases). This CDR3 region has 15 residues. Trimming took off 4 bases at V and 0 bases at J, with 9 bases between the two ends. Germline lookup yields CDR1 MDHEN and CDR2 SYDVKM. As DNA, the CDR3 is TGTGCCAGCAGTTCGACAGTTGCAACTAATGAAAAACTGTTTTTT. Translating it yields CASSSTVATNEKLFF.

The CDR3 nucleotides are TGTGCCAGCAGTGACAGGGGGCGCGTGTGGAGCACTGAAGCTTTCTTT. Translation gives CASSDRGRVWSTEAFF. The chain uses TRBV2 and TRBJ1-1; 8 nucleotides agree with TRBD1. Germline CDR1 reads SNHLY; CDR2 reads FYNNEI. This CDR3 spans 16 amino acids. The J segment lost 4 bases and the V segment lost 3 bases, leaving 10 bases of the junction unmatched.

V and J are TRBV9 and TRBJ2-2; D is undetermined. V lost 0 bases and J lost 5, with 11 bases in between. Germline V CDR1 and CDR2: SGDLS, YYNGEE. CDR3 length equals 15 residues. The chain's CDR3 is CASSVGGSYTGELFF. In DNA form, the CDR3 reads TGTGCCAGCAGCGTAGGAGGTAGCTATACCGGGGAGCTGTTTTTT.

V is TRBV7-2 and J is TRBJ2-3, with 11 positions matching TRBD1. Trimming cost V 5 bases and J 5 bases; bases outside gene matches: 3. CDR1 is SGHTA, CDR2 FQGNSA, per germline. The CDR3 covers 14 residues. The chain's CDR3 is CASSPDRGRDTQYF. The CDR3 region has the DNA TGTGCCAGCAGCCCGGACAGGGGGCGAGATACGCAGTATTTT.

This clone was recorded a few times. The chain employs TRBV5-1 and TRBJ2-5, with TRBD2 identical over 11 bases. V gave up 0 bases and J gave up 4 bases; unmatched junction bases: 2. In germline, CDR1 is SGHRS, CDR2 YFSETQ. This CDR3 is 15 amino acids long. The chain's CDR3 is CASSLAGLAGETQYF. CDR3 DNA sequence: TGCGCCAGCAGCTTGGCAGGACTAGCGGGAGAGACCCAGTACTTC.

This clone was seen more than once but under ten times. This chain links TRBV28 with TRBJ1-2; D is unclear. The CDR3 is made up of 17 amino acids. The V gene lost 6 bases and the J gene lost 6 bases, with 26 bases spanning the gap. Looked up from germline, CDR1 is MDHEN and CDR2 is SYDVKM. As DNA, the CDR3 is TGTGCCAGCAGCCCGCCGACCTTAACCGGGAGTGGAGATGGCTACACCTTC. It encodes CASSPPTLTGSGDGYTF.

The rearrangement links TRBV9 to TRBJ2-2, with 11 bases lining up with TRBD2. The V gene's germline CDR1 is SGDLS and CDR2 YYNGEE. CDR3 size: 15 residues. V trimming: 0 bases; J trimming: 5 bases; junction bases outside the gene matches: 0. CDR3 nucleotide sequence: TGTGCCAGCAGCGTAGGACTAGCGGGAACCGGGGAGCTGTTTTTT. Translation: CASSVGLAGTGELFF.

The chain joins TRBV7-9 to TRBJ2-2; no firm D call. Germline assignment: CDR1 SEHNR and CDR2 FQNEAQ (reference sequence). The CDR3 has 12 residues. V shed 2 bases and J shed 5 bases, with 3 bases lying between them. The CDR3 is CASSLRTGELFF. The CDR3 DNA follows: TGTGCCAGCAGCTTACGGACCGGGGAGCTGTTTTTT.

This rearrangement joins TRBV7-2 to TRBJ1-3; no definite D call. Trimming shortened V by 5 bases and J by 0 bases, and 11 bases separated the two germline ends. Germline V lookup: CDR1 SGHTA, CDR2 FQGNSA. The CDR3 has 15 residues. CDR3 in DNA: TGTGCCAGCAGCCAGGATACAAGCTCTGGAAACACCATATATTTT. Translating it yields CASSQDTSSGNTIYF.

The rearrangement uses TRBV28 and TRBJ1-2; the D is unclear. Trimming left V 4 bases short and J 8 bases short, with 11 bases between. The CDR3 sequence is 12 residues long. Looked up from germline, CDR1 is MDHEN and CDR2 is SYDVKM. The CDR3, as DNA: TGTGCCAGCAGTTCAACTCCTCTCGGCTACACCTTC. It encodes CASSSTPLGYTF.

The chain recombines TRBV25-1 with TRBJ1-1; D is unclear. CDR3 length: 14 residues. Germline CDR1 and CDR2: MGHDK and SYGVNS. Trimming removed 3 bases at V and 5 bases at J, with 13 bases between. For the CDR3, the DNA is TGTGCCAGCAGTGAGACAACCTCGGGGACTGAAGCTTTCTTT. It encodes CASSETTSGTEAFF.

CDR3 protein: CASSHMRGEQFF. Written as DNA, the CDR3 is TGTGCCAGTAGCCATATGCGGGGGGAGCAGTTCTTC. This chain connects TRBV19 to TRBJ2-1; 7 bases align to TRBD2. With 6 bases clipped from V and 10 bases from J, the junction kept 6 bases outside the gene matches. The germline gives CDR1 LNHDA, CDR2 SQIVND (reference sequence). The CDR3 contains 12 residues.

This rearrangement joins TRBV7-3 to TRBJ2-1; maybe TRBD2 (6 bases). CDR3 length: 14 residues. CDR1 and CDR2 from the germline V gene are SGHTA and FQGTGA. Trimming stripped 1 base from V and 8 bases from J, with 12 bases between. The CDR3 DNA reads as TGTGCCAGCAGCTTAAACGCGGGGCCCTATGAGCAGTTCTTC. The encoded protein is CASSLNAGPYEQFF.

The chain recombines TRBV10-1 with TRBJ2-2, with unresolved D. The CDR3 runs 13 residues. V lost 5 bases, J lost 8 bases, and 12 bases lay in between. CDR1 WNHNN and CDR2 SYGVQD come from the germline V gene (reference sequence). For the CDR3, the DNA is TGCGCCAGCAGTCCCCTAAACTCGGGGGAGCTGTTTTTT. This encodes CASSPLNSGELFF.

The rearrangement joins TRBV5-1 to TRBJ2-2, with 9 bases identical to TRBD2. V lost 2 bases and J lost 4; bases outside the gene matches: 3. Germline loops: CDR1 SGHRS, CDR2 YFSETQ. This CDR3 region has 15 residues. The CDR3 is CASSFAGGSTGELFF. For the CDR3, the DNA is TGCGCCAGCAGCTTTGCGGGAGGGTCCACCGGGGAGCTGTTTTTT.

This clone came up once. The V gene is TRBV6-1, the J gene TRBJ2-5; perhaps TRBD2 as D (6 bases). This CDR3 contains 16 residues. Trimming cost V 2 bases and J 2 bases, with 15 bases left between them. Germline assignment: CDR1 MNHNS and CDR2 SASEGT. DNA for the CDR3: TGTGCCAGCAGTGAACAAGGAGGGAGGTTTCAAGAGACCCAGTACTTC. Translation: CASSEQGGRFQETQYF.

The CDR3 DNA is TGTGCCAGCTCACTTATTGGACTAGCGGGAGTGAGATACAATGAGCAGTTCTTC. Protein sequence: CASSLIGLAGVRYNEQFF. The chain couples TRBV18 to TRBJ2-1; 13 nucleotides line up with TRBD2. This CDR3 contains 18 residues. Germline V gives CDR1 KGHSH, CDR2 LQKENI. Germline trimming cut 4 bases from V and 4 bases from J; bases unmatched to any gene: 10. The full variable domain, its missing parts supplied by reference TRBV18 and TRBJ2-1, is NAGVMQNPRHLVRRRGQEARLRCSPMKGHSHVYWYRQLPEEGLKFMVYLQKENIIDESGMPKERFSAEFPKEGPSILRIQQVVRGDSAAYFCASSLIGLAGVRYNEQFFGPGTRLTVL.

V is TRBV5-1 and J is TRBJ2-3; 12 bases are a match to TRBD2. The CDR3 loop spans 19 amino acids. Germline assignment: CDR1 SGHRS and CDR2 YFSETQ. V gave up 3 bases and J gave up 0 bases; unmatched junction bases: 11. CDR3 coding DNA: TGCGCCAGCAGCTCCGATCCGGGACTAGCGGGCCTTAGCACAGATACGCAGTATTTT. Translated: CASSSDPGLAGLSTDTQYF.

The chain has TRBV11-2 and TRBJ2-7, with TRBD1 matching over 8 bases. CDR3 length: 13 residues. Germline CDR1 is SGHAT and CDR2 is FQNNGV. With V trimmed by 5 bases and J by 6 bases, 6 bases remained unmatched. For the CDR3, the DNA is TGTGCCAGCAGCACGGACAGGGCTATCGAGCAGTACTTC. It encodes CASSTDRAIEQYF.

The chain employs TRBV2 and TRBJ2-1; TRBD2 matches 7 bases. From germline, CDR1 is SNHLY and CDR2 FYNNEI. V lost 4 bases, J lost 4 bases, and 7 bases stayed unmatched. This CDR3 contains 15 residues. The CDR3 here is CASSALAGEYNEQFF. The CDR3 nucleotides read TGTGCCAGCAGTGCTCTGGCGGGGGAGTACAATGAGCAGTTCTTC.

This clone was recorded a few times. The chain couples TRBV10-2 to TRBJ2-1, with D perhaps TRBD2 (6 bases). The CDR3 has 14 amino acids. Germline V gene sequence: CDR1 WSHSY, CDR2 SAAADI. The germline V and J ends were trimmed by 6 bases and 7 bases, with 16 bases remaining between them. The CDR3: CASRSTSGWNEQFF. CDR3 coding DNA: TGCGCCAGCAGATCGACTAGTGGATGGAATGAGCAGTTCTTC.

The chain is built from TRBV19 and TRBJ2-3; 8 bases fit TRBD1. Germline CDR1 is LNHDA and CDR2 is SQIVND (reference sequence). V lost 1 base, J lost 1 base, and 7 bases stayed unmatched. The CDR3 extends over 17 amino acids. CDR3 coding DNA: TGTGCCAGTAGTATAGGGGCAGGGGGCGCGGGCACAGATACGCAGTATTTT. The encoded protein is CASSIGAGGAGTDTQYF.

V gene TRBV27 combines with J gene TRBJ2-7; 9 bases line up with TRBD2. V dropped 2 bases and J dropped 7; count of bases not matched to a gene: 6. CDR1 is MNHEY, CDR2 SMNVEV, per germline (reference sequence). The CDR3 spans 14 residues. The CDR3 DNA sequence: TGTGCCAGCAGTTTAGCGGGAGGGCCCCGAGAGCAGTACTTC. Its translation is CASSLAGGPREQYF.